This record covers a single TCR beta chain. TCR beta chains were sequenced at survey level with immunoSEQ. Produced via immunoSEQ multiplex PCR; TCRdb's table is partial and in-frame only. The repertoire includes about 68,000 clones, about 93% of them detected once, and 3.5% to 5.5% sits in the top ten. Material: PBMCs. This receptor was identified in a man aged 35 to 55 with rheumatoid arthritis.

CDR3 bases: TGTGCCAGCAGCTCCCGGGAGGGTGGAAACACCATATATTTT. As protein: CASSSREGGNTIYF. The chain has TRBV7-9 and TRBJ1-3; D is undetermined. The CDR3 is made up of 14 amino acids. CDR1 is SEHNR and CDR2 is FQNEAQ in the germline V gene (reference sequence). With 4 bases removed from V and 3 bases from J, the gap between germline ends came to 10 bases.